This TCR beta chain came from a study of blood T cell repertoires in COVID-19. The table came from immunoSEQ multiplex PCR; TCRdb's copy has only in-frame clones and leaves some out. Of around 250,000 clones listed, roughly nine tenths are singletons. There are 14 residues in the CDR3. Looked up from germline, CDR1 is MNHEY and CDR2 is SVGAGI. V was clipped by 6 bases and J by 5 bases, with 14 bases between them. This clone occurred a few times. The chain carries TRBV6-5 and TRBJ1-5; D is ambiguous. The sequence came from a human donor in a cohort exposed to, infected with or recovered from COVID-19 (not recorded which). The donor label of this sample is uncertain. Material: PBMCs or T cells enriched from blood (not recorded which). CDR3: CASREARFDQPQHF. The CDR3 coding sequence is TGTGCCAGCAGAGAGGCCCGTTTCGATCAGCCCCAGCATTTT.